Below are 14 T cell receptor beta chains sequenced from a single sample in a study of blood T cell repertoires in COVID-19. Measured with immunoSEQ multiplex PCR; TCRdb has only the in-frame clones, and not every one. The sample lists some 140,000 clones, 70% to 80% seen once, with roughly 3.6% in the top ten. Sequenced material: peripheral blood. The source of these receptors is a man in his sixties with acute or convalescent COVID-19.

The V and J genes are TRBV28 and TRBJ1-3; D gene unclear. Germline V gives CDR1 MDHEN, CDR2 SYDVKM. V lost 4 bases to trimming and J lost 4 bases, with 17 bases between them. The CDR3 is 16 residues long. The CDR3 spells CASSYVGWTKGNTIYF. In nucleotides, the CDR3 is TGTGCCAGCAGTTATGTAGGCTGGACTAAAGGAAACACCATATATTTT.

The rearrangement joins TRBV27 to TRBJ2-3, with D unresolved. V lost 1 base, J lost 6 bases, and 8 bases lay in between. From germline, CDR1 is MNHEY and CDR2 SMNVEV (reference sequence). The CDR3 consists of 13 residues. As DNA, the CDR3 is TGTGCCAGCAGTTTATTGACCGGGGATACGCAGTATTTT. This translates into CASSLLTGDTQYF.

The J gene is TRBJ1-1, the V gene TRBV19; unclear D gene. Germline values: CDR1 LNHDA, CDR2 SQIVND (reference sequence). V gave up 7 bases and J gave up 1 base, with 13 bases separating them. The CDR3 consists of 14 residues. CDR3 coding DNA: TGTGCCAGTACCCTCATATTCGGGAACACTGAAGCTTTCTTT. It codes for CASTLIFGNTEAFF.

CDR3: CASSRAGNTEAFF. The CDR3 DNA is TGCGCCAGCAGCAGAGCTGGGAACACTGAAGCTTTCTTT. The chain joins TRBV5-1 to TRBJ1-1; unclear D gene. CDR3 length: 13 residues. Per the germline V gene, CDR1 is SGHRS and CDR2 is YFSETQ. Trimming pared 4 bases from V and 1 base from J, leaving 8 bases between. Full variable domain (missing parts from reference TRBV5-1 and TRBJ1-1): KAGVTQTPRYLIKTRGQQVTLSCSPISGHRSVSWYQQTPGQGLQFLFEYFSETQRNKGNFPGRFSGRQFSNSRSEMNVSTLELGDSALYLCASSRAGNTEAFFGQGTRLTVV.

The CDR3 nucleotides are TGTGCCAGCAGTACGGGACTTATCACAGATACGCAGTATTTT. It is translated as CASSTGLITDTQYF. The rearrangement links TRBV6-2 or TRBV6-3 to TRBJ2-3, with D tentatively TRBD2 (6 bases). V dropped 5 bases and J dropped 2 bases, with 11 bases sitting between them. This CDR3 contains 14 residues. Germline V gene sequence: CDR1 MNHEY, CDR2 SVGEGT.

This chain uses TRBV6-5 with TRBJ1-1, with 7 bases fitting TRBD1. The CDR3 is 15 amino acids. The junction had 14 bases not matched to a gene; V was cut back by 7 bases and J by 6 bases. Germline CDR1 MNHEY, CDR2 SVGAGI. Here the CDR3 DNA reads TGTGCCAGCAATGTACAGGGGTTCGTACGGGCTGAAGCTTTCTTT. Its protein is CASNVQGFVRAEAFF.

This clone has a handful of counts. The chain has TRBV5-1 and TRBJ2-7; 7 nucleotides match TRBD1. CDR3 length: 15 residues. Trimming took 4 bases from V and 0 from J; bases not matched to a gene: 7. CDR1 and CDR2 from the germline V gene are SGHRS and YFSETQ. The CDR3 spells CASSPRDRSSYEQYF. CDR3 nucleotides: TGCGCCAGCAGCCCCCGGGACAGAAGCTCCTACGAGCAGTACTTC.

The chain is built from TRBV5-1 and TRBJ1-1, with 7 bases fitting TRBD1. In germline, CDR1 is SGHRS, CDR2 YFSETQ. There are 16 residues in the CDR3. Losses at the gene ends were 3 bases for V and 4 bases for J; bases not matched to a gene: 12. CDR3 sequence (DNA): TGCGCCAGCAGCTCAATGACAGGGAGCGGTCCCACTGAAGCTTTCTTT. Residues: CASSSMTGSGPTEAFF.

V usage is TRBV6-5 and J usage is TRBJ1-1; D unclear. Germline CDR1 MNHEY, CDR2 SVGAGI. V lost 7 bases and J lost 0, with 9 bases in between. This CDR3 region has 13 residues. For the CDR3, the DNA is TGTGCCAGCATCCCGTCGGTGAACACTGAAGCTTTCTTT. This codes for CASIPSVNTEAFF.

The chain employs TRBV19 and TRBJ2-7; 8 bases align to TRBD2. Trimming removed 4 bases from V and 0 bases from J; junction bases left unmatched: 5. Germline assignment: CDR1 LNHDA and CDR2 SQIVND (reference sequence). This CDR3 has 15 amino acids. The CDR3 here is CASSNRGGDSYEQYF. CDR3 nucleotides: TGTGCCAGTAGTAATCGGGGGGGGGACTCCTACGAGCAGTACTTC.

This chain connects TRBV19 to TRBJ1-5; no clear D. The CDR3 runs 17 residues. Germline CDR1 reads LNHDA; CDR2 reads SQIVND (reference sequence). Trimming cost V 6 bases and J 0 bases, with 18 bases left between them. The CDR3 region is CASSPSVLPYSNQPQHF. The CDR3 nucleotides read TGTGCCAGTAGCCCTAGTGTCCTTCCCTATAGCAATCAGCCCCAGCATTTT.

In its sample, this clone was seen once. The V and J genes are TRBV2 and TRBJ1-1, with TRBD1 matching over 9 bases. The CDR3 covers 15 residues. V lost 6 bases to trimming and J lost 7 bases; unmatched junction nucleotides: 12. CDR1 is SNHLY and CDR2 is FYNNEI in the germline V gene. CDR3: CASSATGTGLNEAFF. The CDR3 DNA follows: TGTGCCAGCAGCGCAACCGGGACAGGGCTAAATGAAGCTTTCTTT. The full variable domain, its missing parts supplied by reference TRBV2 and TRBJ1-1, is EPEVTQTPSHQVTQMGQEVILRCVPISNHLYFYWYRQILGQKVEFLVSFYNNEISEKSEIFDDQFSVERPDGSNFTLKIRSTKLEDSAMYFCASSATGTGLNEAFFGQGTRLTVV.

The V and J genes are TRBV10-3 and TRBJ2-7, with D tentatively TRBD1 (6 bases). V was clipped by 0 bases and J by 3 bases, with 9 bases between them. The CDR3 covers 14 residues. Germline assignment: CDR1 ENHRY and CDR2 SYGVKD. The CDR3 DNA is TGTGCCATCAGTGAGTCGGTAGGGGGCTACGAGCAGTACTTC. This encodes CAISESVGGYEQYF.

CDR3 in DNA: TGTGCCTGGAGAGGGCGGGGGCCCCACAATGAGCAGTTCTTC. It is translated as CAWRGRGPHNEQFF. The rearrangement uses TRBV30 and TRBJ2-1, with a weak D call TRBD2 (7 bases). Germline CDR1 reads GTSNPN; CDR2 reads SVGIG (reference sequence). CDR3 length equals 14 residues. Trimming cost V 3 bases and J 5 bases, with 14 bases left between them.